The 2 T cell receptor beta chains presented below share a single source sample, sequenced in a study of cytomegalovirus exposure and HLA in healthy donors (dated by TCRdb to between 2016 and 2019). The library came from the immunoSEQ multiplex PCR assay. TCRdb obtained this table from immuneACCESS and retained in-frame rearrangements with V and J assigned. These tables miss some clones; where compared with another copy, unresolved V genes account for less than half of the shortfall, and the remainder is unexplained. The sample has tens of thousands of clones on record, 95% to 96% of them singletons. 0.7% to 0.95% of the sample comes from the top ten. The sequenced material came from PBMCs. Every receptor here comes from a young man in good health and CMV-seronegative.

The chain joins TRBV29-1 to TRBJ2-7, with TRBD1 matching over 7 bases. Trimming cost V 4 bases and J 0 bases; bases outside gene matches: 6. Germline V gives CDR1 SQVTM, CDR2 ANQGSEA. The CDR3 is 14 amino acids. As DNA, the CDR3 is TGCAGCGTTGGGTGGGGGACAGCCTCCTACGAGCAGTACTTC. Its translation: CSVGWGTASYEQYF.

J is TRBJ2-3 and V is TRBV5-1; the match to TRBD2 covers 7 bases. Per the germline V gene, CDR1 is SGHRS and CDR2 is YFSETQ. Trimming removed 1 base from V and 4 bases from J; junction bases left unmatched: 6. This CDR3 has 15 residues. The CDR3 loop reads CASSLLGGSSDTQYF. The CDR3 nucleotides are TGCGCCAGCAGCTTGTTGGGCGGGAGTTCAGATACGCAGTATTTT. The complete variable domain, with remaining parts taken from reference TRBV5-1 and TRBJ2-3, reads KAGVTQTPRYLIKTRGQQVTLSCSPISGHRSVSWYQQTPGQGLQFLFEYFSETQRNKGNFPGRFSGRQFSNSRSEMNVSTLELGDSALYLCASSLLGGSSDTQYFGPGTRLTVL.